This T cell receptor beta chain was obtained from a study of cytomegalovirus exposure and HLA in healthy donors. In the PCR, 60 Vbeta and 13 Jbeta primers were used. The method was immunoSEQ multiplex PCR; TCRdb's version includes in-frame clones alone and lacks a portion of them. The sample holds 60,000 to 85,000 clones; about four fifths are singletons and the top ten take 3.4%. V was pared by 4 bases and J by 1 base, with 7 bases between. The CDR3 length is 13 residues. Germline CDR1 and CDR2: KGHSH and LQKENI. Study conclusions and caveats: The study flagged around 160 TCR beta chains as cytomegalovirus-associated. Later analysis demonstrated an association between a missense DCLRE1C variant and TCR beta V- and J-gene trimming. The authors considered a cluster of highly shared sequence variants likely to be a sequencing artifact. An Asian-associated ancestry cluster reportedly showed fewer N-insertions than the approximately 700-donor mean in a later analysis.

Turning to this clone: Its antigen remains unknown.

The specimen was PBMCs. V and J are TRBV18 and TRBJ2-5; no firm D call. This receptor was identified in a man aged 40-50 years in good health and CMV-seronegative. The CDR3 DNA sequence: TGTGCCAGCTCACTTGAACTCCAAGAGACCCAGTACTTC. This codes for CASSLELQETQYF.